The next 32 T cell receptor beta chains were all read from a single sample in a study of blood T cell repertoires in COVID-19. Generated by immunoSEQ multiplex PCR, the TCRdb table keeps only in-frame clones and is missing some. The sample lists approximately 210,000 clones, around nine tenths occurring once. The specimen was peripheral blood. Receptors originate from a woman in her 40s with acute or convalescent COVID-19.

With respect to this clone: Other DNA sequences in the same sample also yield this CDR3. V usage is TRBV5-1 and J usage is TRBJ1-2; 7 positions agree with TRBD1. Germline V CDR1 and CDR2: SGHRS, YFSETQ. The CDR3 runs 13 residues. Trimming removed 0 bases from V and 8 bases from J; junction bases left unmatched: 4. For the CDR3, the DNA is TGCGCCAGCAGCTTGGGACAGGGCGGAGGCTACACCTTC. The encoded protein is CASSLGQGGGYTF.

The chain uses TRBV27 and TRBJ1-2; 9 nucleotides agree with TRBD1. This CDR3 is built from 14 residues. The J segment lost 4 bases and the V segment lost 5 bases, leaving 5 bases of the junction unmatched. The germline CDR1 and CDR2 sequences are MNHEY and SMNVEV (reference sequence). The CDR3 loop reads CASSRGTGTYGYTF. CDR3 in DNA: TGTGCCAGCAGTAGAGGGACAGGGACCTATGGCTACACCTTC.

The chain couples TRBV5-4 to TRBJ1-2; 10 nucleotides align to TRBD1. The CDR3 sequence is 14 residues long. V lost 5 bases, J lost 7 bases, and 8 bases stayed unmatched. Germline values: CDR1 SGHNT, CDR2 YYREEE (reference sequence). The CDR3 DNA reads TGTGCCAGCAGACTGACAGGGGGCGCAGGTGGCTACACCTTC. This codes for CASRLTGGAGGYTF.

This chain uses TRBV7-3 with TRBJ2-1; D perhaps matches TRBD2 (5 bases). V was shortened by 0 bases and J by 4 bases, with 13 bases between the two germline ends. CDR1 is SGHTA, CDR2 FQGTGA, per germline. CDR3 size: 16 residues. CDR3 in DNA: TGTGCCAGCAGCTTAACGCCAGGACTCCTATACAATGAGCAGTTCTTC. Translating it yields CASSLTPGLLYNEQFF.

The J gene is TRBJ1-2, the V gene TRBV14; a possible D gene is TRBD1 (5 bases). The CDR3 runs 13 residues. Looked up from germline, CDR1 is SGHDN and CDR2 is FVKESK. The V end lost 0 bases, the J end lost 6 bases, and 8 bases lay between the germline ends. For the CDR3, the DNA is TGTGCCAGCAGCCAAGAAGGGGAGGATGGCTACACCTTC. Its protein is CASSQEGEDGYTF.

The chain has TRBV7-2 and TRBJ1-1; D is unclear. CDR1 and CDR2 from the germline V gene are SGHTA and FQGNSA. V dropped 3 bases and J dropped 11 bases, with 13 bases sitting between them. The CDR3 runs to 12 residues. CDR3 in DNA: TGTGCCAGCAGCTTCTTTAAGGGAGTCGCTTTCTTT. Translated: CASSFFKGVAFF. Complete variable domain (other parts from reference TRBV7-2 and TRBJ1-1): GAGVSQSPSNKVTEKGKDVELRCDPISGHTALYWYRQSLGQGLEFLIYFQGNSAPDKSGLPSDRFSAERTGGSVSTLTIQRTQQEDSAVYLCASSFFKGVAFFGQGTRLTVV.

This clone came up once. CDR3 sequence: CASSYRAGAPSYNEQFF. In nucleotides, the CDR3 is TGTGCCAGCAGTTACCGAGCGGGGGCCCCCTCCTACAATGAGCAGTTCTTC. V usage is TRBV6-2 or TRBV6-3 and J usage is TRBJ2-1; 8 bases are a match to TRBD2. This CDR3 is 17 amino acids long. CDR1 is MNHEY and CDR2 is SVGEGT in the germline V gene. Germline trimming cut 2 bases from V and 0 bases from J; bases unmatched to any gene: 6.

The chain is built from TRBV5-1 and TRBJ1-3; D is perhaps TRBD1 (6 bases). Germline CDR1 is SGHRS and CDR2 is YFSETQ. The CDR3 contains 15 residues. The V end was cut by 3 bases, the J end by 2 bases, with 12 bases between. As DNA, the CDR3 is TGCGCCAGCAGCTCGGCCCCAGGGGCTGGAAACACCATATATTTT. The encoded protein is CASSSAPGAGNTIYF.

With respect to this clone: Other DNA sequences in the same sample also yield this CDR3. This chain joins TRBV5-1 and TRBJ2-2; 10 bases agree with TRBD1. CDR3 length: 16 residues. V trimming: 4 bases; J trimming: 4 bases; junction bases outside the gene matches: 7. The germline V gene encodes CDR1 SGHRS and CDR2 YFSETQ. CDR3 DNA: TGCGCCAGCAGCCCGCGGACAGGGGGAAGCACCGGGGAGCTGTTTTTT. This codes for CASSPRTGGSTGELFF.

The V gene is TRBV19, the J gene TRBJ1-3, with TRBD1 matching 8 bases. The CDR3 runs 15 residues. Germline V lookup: CDR1 LNHDA, CDR2 SQIVND (reference sequence). The junction had 8 bases not matched to a gene; V was cut back by 6 bases and J by 4 bases. The CDR3 sequence: CASSRITGGGNTIYF. Written as DNA, the CDR3 is TGTGCCAGTAGCCGCATCACAGGGGGAGGAAACACCATATATTTT.

The V and J genes are TRBV10-3 and TRBJ2-1; 10 bases match TRBD2. The CDR3 loop spans 19 amino acids. Germline loops: CDR1 ENHRY, CDR2 SYGVKD. V was pared by 4 bases and J by 3 bases, with 15 bases of the junction left unmatched. The CDR3 DNA reads as TGTGCCATCAGTGGAGCGGGGTTACTAGCGGGGAGTTTCTACAATGAGCAGTTCTTC. Residues: CAISGAGLLAGSFYNEQFF.

This clone was counted between two and nine times. The chain is built from TRBV7-9 and TRBJ1-2; D gene ambiguous. Trimming cost V 4 bases and J 3 bases, with 18 bases left between them. Germline V CDR1 and CDR2: SEHNR, FQNEAQ (reference sequence). The CDR3 is 16 amino acids. CDR3 protein: CASSSRAGGPYYGYTF. CDR3 bases: TGTGCCAGCAGCTCGAGAGCAGGAGGACCTTACTATGGCTACACCTTC.

The chain links TRBV4-1 to TRBJ2-7; 9 positions agree with TRBD2. The CDR3 totals 15 residues. Germline values: CDR1 MGHRA, CDR2 YSYEKL. V lost 2 bases and J lost 4; bases outside the gene matches: 6. CDR3 in DNA: TGCGCCAGCAGCCAACTTAGCGGGGGTAATTACGAGCAGTACGTC. Amino acid sequence: CASSQLSGGNYEQYV.

The genes are TRBV18 and TRBJ2-5; D remains unclear. V lost 2 bases and J 2 bases, leaving 18 bases between the germline ends. This CDR3 is built from 17 residues. The germline V gene encodes CDR1 KGHSH and CDR2 LQKENI. CDR3 in DNA: TGTGCCAGCTCACCAATTTTTGTATCAGAGACTCAAGAGACCCAGTACTTC. It yields the protein CASSPIFVSETQETQYF.

CDR3 loop: CASSPGSGGYTF. CDR3 nucleotides: TGTGCCAGCTCACCGGGCTCGGGGGGCTACACCTTC. The chain recombines TRBV18 with TRBJ1-2, with no clear D. V lost 3 bases to trimming and J lost 8 bases, with 10 bases between them. Looked up from germline, CDR1 is KGHSH and CDR2 is LQKENI. CDR3 length: 12 amino acids. Full variable domain (missing parts from reference TRBV18 and TRBJ1-2): NAGVMQNPRHLVRRRGQEARLRCSPMKGHSHVYWYRQLPEEGLKFMVYLQKENIIDESGMPKERFSAEFPKEGPSILRIQQVVRGDSAAYFCASSPGSGGYTFGSGTRLTVV.

V is TRBV2 and J is TRBJ1-1, with a weak D call TRBD1 (5 bases). The CDR3 consists of 16 residues. The germline gives CDR1 SNHLY, CDR2 FYNNEI. The V end lost 5 bases, the J end lost 2 bases, and 18 bases lay between the germline ends. The CDR3 loop reads CASSPTVLNLNTEAFF. CDR3 bases: TGTGCCAGCAGTCCGACAGTTTTGAACCTTAACACTGAAGCTTTCTTT.

The chain uses TRBV5-3 and TRBJ1-4; the match to TRBD1 covers 7 bases. TRBV5-3 is an open reading frame whose function is uncertain. V was clipped by 3 bases and J by 1 base; unmatched bases: 18. The CDR3 totals 20 residues. The CDR3 reads CARSYGWTTGRDGTNEKLFF. The DNA for the CDR3 is TGTGCCAGAAGCTATGGGTGGACGACAGGGAGAGATGGAACTAATGAAAAACTGTTTTTT.

J is TRBJ2-1 and V is TRBV20-1; D ambiguous. V shed 6 bases and J shed 4 bases, with 4 bases lying between them. CDR1 and CDR2 from the germline V gene are DFQATT and SNEGSKA (reference sequence). This CDR3 region has 10 residues. The CDR3 reads CSAQYNEQFF. The CDR3 DNA is TGCAGTGCACAATACAATGAGCAGTTCTTC.

The genes are TRBV25-1 and TRBJ2-3; D possibly corresponds to TRBD1 (6 bases). Germline CDR1 reads MGHDK; CDR2 reads SYGVNS. The CDR3 spans 11 residues. The V end lost 4 bases, the J end lost 12 bases, and 11 bases lay between the germline ends. CDR3 sequence: CASSGPGHQYF. The CDR3 DNA reads as TGTGCCAGCAGTGGACCGGGACACCAGTATTTT.

The chain is built from TRBV25-1 and TRBJ1-6; D gene unclear. V was clipped by 4 bases and J by 7 bases, with 8 bases between them. Germline V CDR1 and CDR2: MGHDK, SYGVNS. This CDR3 has 13 residues. CDR3 DNA sequence: TGTGCCAGCAGTGTCAGTCTCAATTCACCCCTCCACTTT. Amino acids: CASSVSLNSPLHF.

The chain employs TRBV19 and TRBJ1-1; unclear D gene. V was trimmed by 2 bases and J by 1 base, leaving 11 bases between them. Germline values: CDR1 LNHDA, CDR2 SQIVND (reference sequence). CDR3 length: 15 amino acids. CDR3 in amino acids: CASSIPGAGNTEAFF. Here the CDR3 DNA reads TGTGCCAGTAGTATACCGGGCGCGGGGAACACTGAAGCTTTCTTT. The whole variable domain, filled in from reference TRBV19 and TRBJ1-1, reads DGGITQSPKYLFRKEGQNVTLSCEQNLNHDAMYWYRQDPGQGLRLIYYSQIVNDFQKGDIAEGYSVSREKKESFPLTVTSAQKNPTAFYLCASSIPGAGNTEAFFGQGTRLTVV.

The chain recombines TRBV19 with TRBJ1-5; a possible D gene is TRBD1 (6 bases). The CDR3 length is 15 residues. Germline V gene data show CDR1 as LNHDA and CDR2 as SQIVND (reference sequence). Between the trimmed V and J ends, which lost 8 bases and 0 bases, there was a span of 14 bases. DNA of the CDR3: TGTGCCAGTTTGGACAGACCCTATAGCAATCAGCCCCAGCATTTT. This gives the protein CASLDRPYSNQPQHF.

The genes are TRBV2 and TRBJ2-1, with TRBD2 matching over 8 bases. Germline V gene sequence: CDR1 SNHLY, CDR2 FYNNEI. This CDR3 region has 15 residues. V was pared by 9 bases and J by 5 bases, with 12 bases of the junction left unmatched. For the CDR3, the DNA is TGTGCCAGGGGCTCGCGGGGGGCCCCCCACAATGAGCAGTTCTTC. It codes for CARGSRGAPHNEQFF. Full variable domain (missing parts from reference TRBV2 and TRBJ2-1): EPEVTQTPSHQVTQMGQEVILRCVPISNHLYFYWYRQILGQKVEFLVSFYNNEISEKSEIFDDQFSVERPDGSNFTLKIRSTKLEDSAMYFCARGSRGAPHNEQFFGPGTRLTVL.

The chain uses TRBV2 and TRBJ2-3, with 12 bases fitting TRBD2. The length of the CDR3 is 16 residues. CDR1 SNHLY and CDR2 FYNNEI come from the germline V gene. V lost 9 bases and J lost 1; bases outside the gene matches: 8. CDR3 protein: CASRPASGGGTDTQYF. The CDR3 DNA follows: TGTGCCAGTAGGCCGGCTAGCGGGGGGGGCACAGATACGCAGTATTTT.

The J gene is TRBJ1-1, the V gene TRBV7-6; TRBD1 agrees at 9 bases. The CDR3 length is 15 residues. In germline, CDR1 is SGHVS, CDR2 FNYEAQ. With 5 bases clipped from V and 6 bases from J, the junction kept 10 bases outside the gene matches. The CDR3 DNA sequence: TGTGCCAGCAGCGAGGGACAGGGAACGTACTCTGAAGCTTTCTTT. Amino acid sequence: CASSEGQGTYSEAFF.

The J gene is TRBJ1-4, the V gene TRBV5-5; D is ambiguous. Germline CDR1 is SGHKS and CDR2 is YYEKEE (reference sequence). The CDR3 length is 15 residues. The V gene lost 1 base and the J gene lost 3 bases, with 10 bases spanning the gap. CDR3 DNA: TGTGCCAGCAGCTTGTTCTCGGACTCTAATGAAAAACTGTTTTTT. Translated: CASSLFSDSNEKLFF.

The V call is TRBV4-1, the J call TRBJ2-1; 8 nucleotides match TRBD2. The CDR3 spans 17 residues. Germline CDR1 MGHRA, CDR2 YSYEKL. V gave up 0 bases and J gave up 2 bases; unmatched junction bases: 6. Here the CDR3 reads CASSQDPAGGPYNEQFF. In DNA form, the CDR3 reads TGCGCCAGCAGCCAAGATCCGGCGGGGGGCCCCTACAATGAGCAGTTCTTC.

This chain uses TRBV12-3 or TRBV12-4 with TRBJ1-5; a weak D match, TRBD1 (5 bases). Trimming took off 8 bases at V and 4 bases at J, with 6 bases between the two ends. The CDR3 totals 11 residues. This CDR3 is CASGGNQPQHF. In DNA form, the CDR3 reads TGTGCCAGCGGGGGGAATCAGCCCCAGCATTTT.

V usage is TRBV5-1 and J usage is TRBJ2-1, with 11 positions matching TRBD1. This CDR3 comprises 15 residues. Germline CDR1 SGHRS, CDR2 YFSETQ. V lost 1 base to trimming and J lost 6 bases; unmatched junction nucleotides: 3. CDR3 amino acids: CASSLSGQGVNEQFF. CDR3 in DNA: TGCGCCAGCAGCTTGTCGGGACAGGGGGTCAATGAGCAGTTCTTC.

The J gene is TRBJ1-5, the V gene TRBV12-3 or TRBV12-4; no reliable D call. The CDR3 is 13 residues long. V shed 6 bases and J shed 2 bases, with 8 bases lying between them. DNA for the CDR3: TGTGCCAGCAGAAAAGAGGGCAATCAGCCCCAGCATTTT. Encoded protein: CASRKEGNQPQHF.

The chain carries TRBV7-8 and TRBJ2-7; TRBD1 agrees at 12 bases. CDR3 size: 15 residues. V trimming: 4 bases; J trimming: 5 bases; junction bases outside the gene matches: 6. CDR1 and CDR2 (germline): SGHVS, FQNEAQ. The CDR3 loop reads CASSSSGTGGDEQYV. The DNA for the CDR3 is TGTGCCAGCAGCTCTAGCGGGACAGGGGGCGACGAGCAGTACGTC.

V usage is TRBV12-2 and J usage is TRBJ1-2; the table assigns TRBD1, which was not confirmed against the DNA. TRBV12-2 is described as a pseudogene. The CDR3 runs 19 residues. CDR3 DNA: TGTGCAAGTCGCTTAGGCCTCCGGGACAGGTTATTTGACTTCTATGGCTACACCTTC. Its protein product is CASRLGLRDRLFDFYGYTF.